This TCR beta chain comes out of a study of PD-L1 blockade in urothelial cancer. Across the whole study: It was at 3 weeks (second dose) and 6 weeks after treatment start that blood was analyzed.

A word on this clone: The antigen is unknown.

In germline, CDR1 is SQVTM, CDR2 ANQGSEA. V dropped 6 bases and J dropped 4; count of bases not matched to a gene: 3. The CDR3 is 12 amino acids. The data were produced by immunoSEQ multiplex PCR, yet TCRdb's version contains in-frame clones alone and is incomplete. The data hold roughly 47,000 clones, with around 79% observed a single time. Time point denoted: pretreatment peripheral blood. Urothelial carcinoma, locally advanced or metastatic, affected the patients. Study-wide points: Having blood TCR clonality under the median before treatment predicted better survival.

The chain uses TRBV29-1 and TRBJ1-2; 9 bases fit TRBD1. This specimen was PBMCs, taken around atezolizumab (anti-PD-L1) treatment. The TCR comes from a man in his 70s with urothelial cancer. CDR3 in DNA: TGCAGCGTGGGACAGGGTGGCTATGGCTACACCTTC. It codes for CSVGQGGYGYTF.